The 18 T cell receptor beta chains given below trace back to one sample, sequenced in a study of response to subunit inactivated influenza vaccine. From the RT-PCR reads, TCRdb called clonotypes with MiXCR, one entry per CDR3 protein. Of 860,000 or so distinct CDR3 sequences listed, around 20% were seen once; the top ten hold roughly a tenth. The sample in question was PBMCs from blood, obtained 5 days after vaccination. The receptors stem from a man aged 50-59 years who received an inactivated influenza vaccine.

This clonotype was recorded a few times. The rearrangement joins TRBV12-3 or TRBV12-4 to TRBJ2-6, with D hard to call. The CDR3 spans 19 residues. The V and J ends lost 2 bases and 2 bases respectively, with 19 bases between them. DNA of the CDR3: TGTGCCAGCAGTTTATTACATCTATGGTCTGGGGCTGGGGCCAACGTCCTGACTTTC. Its translation is CASSLLHLWSGAGANVLTF.

The table lists this clonotype with a few counts. V is TRBV20-1 and J is TRBJ2-3; TRBD2 aligns across 11 bases. The CDR3 contains 17 residues. V dropped 4 bases and J dropped 0; count of bases not matched to a gene: 9. CDR1 and CDR2 (germline): DFQATT, SNEGSKA (reference sequence). The CDR3 coding sequence is TGCAGTGCTATGGGACTAGCGGACCGACTAAGCACAGATACGCAGTATTTT. Translation: CSAMGLADRLSTDTQYF.

The table lists this clonotype with a few counts. This sequence joins TRBV11-2 and TRBJ1-1; TRBD1 is a possible D gene (6 bases). Germline values: CDR1 SGHAT, CDR2 FQNNGV. The CDR3 extends over 15 amino acids. V lost 2 bases, J lost 0 bases, and 10 bases lay in between. The CDR3 DNA follows: TGTGCCAGCAGCTTAAACGGACAGCTGAACACTGAAGCTTTCTTT. The encoded protein is CASSLNGQLNTEAFF.

This clonotype has just a few counts. The chain uses TRBV5-1 and TRBJ1-6, with 9 bases that match TRBD1. Per germline, CDR1 SGHRS and CDR2 YFSETQ. The CDR3 runs to 16 residues. Trimming at V came to 3 bases and at J to 3 bases, leaving 4 bases not matched to a gene. The CDR3 DNA reads as TGCGCCAGCAGCTGGACAGGGGCCGGCTATAATTCACCCCTCCACTTT. Translating gives CASSWTGAGYNSPLHF. The whole variable domain, remainder taken from reference TRBV5-1 and TRBJ1-6, is KAGVTQTPRYLIKTRGQQVTLSCSPISGHRSVSWYQQTPGQGLQFLFEYFSETQRNKGNFPGRFSGRQFSNSRSEMNVSTLELGDSALYLCASSWTGAGYNSPLHFGNGTRLTVT.

The rearrangement links TRBV11-2 to TRBJ2-1; possibly TRBD2 for D (5 bases). Germline CDR1 is SGHAT and CDR2 is FQNNGV. The CDR3 runs to 12 residues. Trimming removed 0 bases from V and 14 bases from J, with 11 bases in between. In DNA form, the CDR3 reads TGTGCCAGCAGCTTAGATCGCACTAGGGAGTTCTTC. This encodes CASSLDRTREFF.

V gene TRBV4-1 combines with J gene TRBJ1-2; D is perhaps TRBD1 (6 bases). The CDR3 runs 14 residues. Between the trimmed V and J ends, which lost 6 bases and 4 bases, there was a span of 15 bases. Per the germline V gene, CDR1 is MGHRA and CDR2 is YSYEKL. CDR3 in amino acids: CASRHPGQRYGYTF. The CDR3 bases are TGCGCCAGCAGGCATCCCGGACAGCGCTATGGCTACACCTTC.

The chain recombines TRBV7-2 with TRBJ2-7, with TRBD2 matching 9 bases. CDR1 SGHTA and CDR2 FQGNSA come from the germline V gene. There are 16 residues in the CDR3. V was clipped by 1 base and J by 3 bases; unmatched bases: 7. The CDR3 DNA follows: TGTGCCAGCAGCTTAGAGCCCCTAGCGGGAATCTACGAGCAGTACTTC. Amino acids: CASSLEPLAGIYEQYF.

The rearrangement joins TRBV28 to TRBJ2-7, with D perhaps being TRBD1 or TRBD2 (7 bases each). V dropped 7 bases and J dropped 3 bases, with 16 bases sitting between them. The germline V gene encodes CDR1 MDHEN and CDR2 SYDVKM. CDR3 length equals 14 residues. CDR3 amino acids: CASKPGGQLYEQYF. The CDR3, as DNA: TGTGCCAGCAAGCCGGGGGGACAGCTCTACGAGCAGTACTTC. The full variable domain, in which reference TRBV28 and TRBJ2-7 provide the parts outside the CDR3, is DVKVTQSSRYLVKRTGEKVFLECVQDMDHENMFWYRQDPGLGLRLIYFSYDVKMKEKGDIPEGYSVSREKKERFSLILESASTNQTSMYLCASKPGGQLYEQYFGPGTRLTVT.

The chain couples TRBV9 to TRBJ2-7; D uncertain. The germline V gene encodes CDR1 SGDLS and CDR2 YYNGEE. The V end lost 0 bases, the J end lost 6 bases, and 13 bases lay between the germline ends. The CDR3 contains 14 residues. The CDR3 loop reads CASSVAPSVFEQYF. DNA for the CDR3: TGTGCCAGCAGCGTAGCGCCCTCGGTCTTCGAGCAGTACTTC.

This clonotype was seen a handful of times. The CDR3 region has the DNA TGCAGTGCTAGAGTGGCGGGGGGGAACCGTTACAATGAGCAGTTCTTC. It encodes CSARVAGGNRYNEQFF. The chain links TRBV20-1 to TRBJ2-1; TRBD2 aligns across 9 bases. The CDR3 is made up of 16 amino acids. Germline V lookup: CDR1 DFQATT, CDR2 SNEGSKA (reference sequence). V was clipped by 1 base and J by 4 bases; unmatched bases: 8.

The rearrangement links TRBV4-1 to TRBJ2-3, with D uncertain. Germline V gene lookup returns CDR1 MGHRA and CDR2 YSYEKL. The CDR3 loop spans 16 amino acids. Trimming took off 1 base at V and 2 bases at J, with 13 bases between the two ends. The CDR3 loop is CASSQGLVTATDTQYF. The DNA of the CDR3 is TGCGCCAGCAGCCAAGGGTTGGTAACAGCCACAGATACGCAGTATTTT.

The sample holds many counts of this clonotype. The chain carries TRBV3-1 and TRBJ2-5; TRBD1 matches 7 bases. V was pared by 4 bases and J by 5 bases, with 13 bases of the junction left unmatched. The germline V gene encodes CDR1 LGHDT and CDR2 YNNKEL (reference sequence). This CDR3 is built from 16 residues. The CDR3 is CASSLYSQGVVETQYF. The CDR3 DNA is TGTGCCAGCAGCCTTTACTCCCAGGGGGTTGTGGAGACCCAGTACTTC.

This clonotype was detected a few times. This rearrangement joins TRBV30 to TRBJ2-7; 8 bases line up with TRBD2. CDR1 is GTSNPN and CDR2 is SVGIG in the germline V gene (reference sequence). This CDR3 has 14 amino acids. The V and J ends lost 0 bases and 6 bases, in that order; junction bases with no gene match: 7. DNA of the CDR3: TGTGCCTGGAGTGTACACGTCCGGGAGGGCGAGCAGTACTTC. It codes for CAWSVHVREGEQYF.

This chain uses TRBV4-2 with TRBJ1-2; a possible D gene is TRBD1 (6 bases). This CDR3 comprises 14 residues. V lost 2 bases to trimming and J lost 5 bases, with 12 bases between them. Germline-derived CDR1 and CDR2 are LGHNA and YNFKEQ. The CDR3 DNA sequence: TGTGCCAGCAGCCAATCTTACAGGGAGTATGGCTACACCTTC. Translating gives CASSQSYREYGYTF.

Only a few counts were recorded for this clonotype. The genes are TRBV20-1 and TRBJ2-2; D is uncertain. V was trimmed by 2 bases and J by 6 bases, leaving 13 bases between them. The CDR3 has 14 residues. Germline CDR1 is DFQATT and CDR2 is SNEGSKA (reference sequence). The CDR3 nucleotides are TGCAGTGCTAGACGTCCGGGCTTCCCCGGGGAGCTGTTTTTT. Amino acids: CSARRPGFPGELFF.

This clonotype was counted a few times. CDR3 amino acids: CSVEDGVAGGNEQFF. The CDR3 DNA sequence: TGCAGCGTTGAAGACGGTGTAGCGGGAGGGAATGAGCAGTTCTTC. The V call is TRBV29-1, the J call TRBJ2-1, with 11 positions matching TRBD2. The germline gives CDR1 SQVTM, CDR2 ANQGSEA. The V gene end was trimmed by 0 bases and the J gene end by 7 bases; junction bases not matched to a gene: 5. The CDR3 consists of 15 residues.

This clonotype was recorded a few times. The CDR3 spells CSGTVGGEQYF. CDR3 coding DNA: TGCAGCGGGACAGTGGGGGGCGAGCAGTACTTC. The chain couples TRBV29-1 to TRBJ2-7; D may correspond to TRBD1 or TRBD2 (6 bases each). The CDR3 length is 11 residues. Trimming took off 7 bases at V and 6 bases at J, with 13 bases between the two ends. Per the germline V gene, CDR1 is SQVTM and CDR2 is ANQGSEA.

As to this clonotype: A read error may explain this, as a much larger clone is one base away. The CDR3, as DNA: TGCAGTGCTAGCAAGACAGGGACCCAAGAGACCCAGTACTTC. Protein product: CSASKTGTQETQYF. The rearrangement joins TRBV20-1 to TRBJ2-5; TRBD1 matches 7 bases. J gave up 1 base and V 3 bases, and 5 bases lay outside the gene matches. Germline V gives CDR1 DFQATT, CDR2 SNEGSKA (reference sequence). This CDR3 contains 14 residues.